A selection of T cell receptor beta chains follows, all from one sample in a study of cytotoxic CD8 clonotypes in ibrutinib-treated CLL. Sequenced by immunoSEQ multiplex PCR; TCRdb stores in-frame clones only, minus some. The sample shows some 26,000 clones, 85% of them seen only once. This specimen consisted of PBMCs, obtained after 24 months of ibrutinib treatment. Every receptor here comes from a human donor with chronic lymphocytic leukemia. CDR3s include the opening cysteine and the closing phenylalanine or tryptophan. The D gene is left open where the match is weak. Expanded clones get a size class; other rows say once, few or many, or leave the size out.

CDR3aa	CDR3nt	v_gene	j_gene	d_gene	abundance
CASSPARQALYEQYF	TGCGCCAGCAGTCCGGCGCGGCAGGCCCTCTACGAGCAGTACTTC	TRBV5-1	TRBJ2-7	-	-
CASSLGGFGADTQYF	TGTGCCAGCAGCTTGGGTGGATTTGGGGCCGATACGCAGTATTTT	TRBV7-3	TRBJ2-3	-	-
CASSVANGIPLVEGEQFF	TGTGCCAGCAGCGTAGCCAATGGGATCCCCCTGGTCGAGGGTGAGCAGTTCTTC	TRBV9	TRBJ2-1	-	-
CASSQTDPRGVHDEQFF	TGCGCCAGCAGCCAGACAGACCCACGGGGGGTGCATGATGAGCAGTTCTTC	TRBV4-1	TRBJ2-1	TRBD2	-
CASSLSGGSLETQYF	TGCGCCAGCAGCTTGTCCGGAGGTAGTTTAGAGACCCAGTACTTC	TRBV5-1	TRBJ2-5	-	-
CAISGTSGDSSYEQYF	TGTGCCATCAGCGGGACTAGCGGTGATAGCTCCTACGAGCAGTACTTC	TRBV10-3	TRBJ2-7	TRBD2	-
CASSLGLNTGELFF	TGTGCCAGCAGCTTAGGGCTCAACACCGGGGAGCTGTTTTTT	TRBV7-8	TRBJ2-2	-	-
CASSVAGTPYEQYF	TGTGCCAGCAGCGTAGCAGGGACACCTTACGAGCAGTACTTC	TRBV9	TRBJ2-7	-	once
CASSLGGVYEQYF	TGTGCCAGCAGCTTAGGAGGGGTCTACGAGCAGTACTTC	TRBV11-3	TRBJ2-7	-	-
CASGALGPGANVPTF	TGTGCCAGCGGGGCGCTCGGGCCAGGGGCCAACGTCCCGACTTTC	TRBV6-5	TRBJ2-6	-	-
CASTPLSAEGDTQYF	TGTGCCAGTACCCCTTTAAGCGCTGAGGGAGATACGCAGTATTTT	TRBV19	TRBJ2-3	-	once
CAISVDNNYEQYF	TGTGCCATCAGTGTAGACAACAACTACGAGCAGTACTTC	TRBV10-3	TRBJ2-7	-	once
CASRVDRGLWETQYF	TGTGCCAGCAGGGTGGACAGGGGGTTATGGGAGACCCAGTACTTC	TRBV2	TRBJ2-5	TRBD1	-
CASRPRGAREQYF	TGTGCCAGCAGACCTCGGGGGGCGAGGGAGCAGTACTTC	TRBV5-5	TRBJ2-7	-	few
CASSLAKAGARSYNEQFF	TGCGCCAGCAGCTTGGCCAAGGCAGGGGCCAGATCCTACAATGAGCAGTTCTTC	TRBV5-1	TRBJ2-1	-	-
CASSLDRNTEAFF	TGTGCCAGCAGCTTAGACAGGAACACTGAAGCTTTCTTT	TRBV13	TRBJ1-1	-	-